The 21 T cell receptor beta chains in this list originate from one sample, sequenced in a study of human T cells and chemical hapten exposure (dated by TCRdb to the early 2020s). Libraries came from RACE. Sequenced using a NextSeq 500. The public reads were quality trimmed at Q25 with fastp and then assembled into clones with MiXCR by TCRdb, keeping productive beta chains. Every entry covers one CDR3 protein and lists the most common genes and DNA from its rows. The sample yields 130,000 or so distinct CDR3 sequences; approximately 10% were counted once. The ten top clones hold around 2.5% of the sample. Per the publication, the time point label means: patch test 3, about 24 weeks after DPC sensitization. Explained via the paper, the treatment or condition label denotes: therapeutic diphenylcyclopropenone sensitization with weekly scalp DPC. The sample here was whole blood, taken in connection with sensitization to the hapten diphenylcyclopropenone (DPC). These receptors all stem from a woman aged 45-65 years with alopecia areata. Some clones in this sample may be carry-over from other donors' samples.

This clonotype was seen only a few times. The V call is TRBV12-3 or TRBV12-4, the J call TRBJ1-1; D is possibly TRBD1 (6 bases). V was cut by 7 bases and J by 4 bases, with 13 bases left in between. The CDR3 sequence is 13 residues long. Here the CDR3 reads CASTRQGPTEAFF. In DNA, the CDR3 is TGTGCCAGCACCCGGCAGGGGCCCACTGAAGCTTTCTTT.

This clonotype showed up many times. The chain combines TRBV18 with TRBJ1-2, with TRBD1 matching 7 bases. CDR3 size: 14 residues. CDR1 is KGHSH and CDR2 is LQKENI in the germline V gene. Losses at the gene ends were 2 bases for V and 6 bases for J; bases not matched to a gene: 6. CDR3 in DNA: TGTGCCAGCTCACCATACGACAGGGAGGATGGCTACACCTTC. Protein product: CASSPYDREDGYTF.

This chain connects TRBV14 to TRBJ2-1; D remains unclear. The germline gives CDR1 SGHDN, CDR2 FVKESK. The CDR3 is made up of 14 amino acids. Between the trimmed V and J ends, which lost 0 bases and 10 bases, there was a span of 13 bases. Here the CDR3 reads CASSQDIWGEEQFF. The CDR3 coding sequence is TGTGCCAGCAGCCAAGATATATGGGGTGAAGAGCAGTTCTTC.

This clonotype was counted at least ten times. DNA of the CDR3: TGTGCCAGCAGCTCCTTTGATGCAGGGACCCAGTACTTC. It is translated as CASSSFDAGTQYF. V is TRBV7-7 and J is TRBJ2-5; no clear D gene. CDR1 and CDR2 from the germline V gene are SSHAT and FNYEAQ (reference sequence). Trimming cost V 4 bases and J 7 bases, with 13 bases left between them. The length of the CDR3 is 13 residues.

This chain links TRBV29-1 with TRBJ1-1; TRBD1 might be the D (5 bases). Trimming pared 4 bases from V and 0 bases from J, leaving 15 bases between. This CDR3 contains 15 residues. Germline-derived CDR1 and CDR2 are SQVTM and ANQGSEA. CDR3 sequence: CSVGGGSDMNTEAFF. The CDR3 nucleotides are TGCAGCGTTGGCGGGGGGAGTGATATGAACACTGAAGCTTTCTTT.

This clonotype occurred a few times. This rearrangement joins TRBV25-1 to TRBJ2-7; tentative D call: TRBD1 (5 bases). The CDR3 extends over 14 amino acids. With 3 bases removed from V and 6 bases from J, the gap between germline ends came to 15 bases. CDR1 and CDR2 from the germline V gene are MGHDK and SYGVNS. The CDR3 sequence: CASSEGLVPFEQYF. The DNA of the CDR3 is TGTGCCAGCAGTGAGGGGCTTGTTCCCTTCGAGCAGTACTTC.

The chain employs TRBV14 and TRBJ2-7, with no clear D. The V gene's germline CDR1 is SGHDN and CDR2 FVKESK. V was trimmed by 8 bases and J by 2 bases, leaving 4 bases between them. The CDR3 is 10 residues long. The CDR3 nucleotides are TGTGCCAGCCCCGCCTACGAGCAGTACTTC. Amino acid sequence: CASPAYEQYF.

This clonotype was counted a single time. The rearrangement uses TRBV28 and TRBJ1-3, with D hard to call. The CDR3 totals 15 residues. The germline V and J ends were trimmed by 8 bases and 6 bases, with 20 bases remaining between them. Per germline, CDR1 MDHEN and CDR2 SYDVKM. The CDR3 loop reads CASRTDCPYANTIYF. The CDR3 DNA is TGTGCCAGCCGAACAGACTGTCCCTATGCAAACACCATATATTTT.

This clonotype occurred a few times. The CDR3 bases are TGTGCCAGCAGATGTGGTTACGAGCAGTACTTC. As protein: CASRCGYEQYF. This chain uses TRBV3-2 with TRBJ2-7. TRBV3-2 is described as a pseudogene. The CDR3 has 11 amino acids.

This clonotype appeared many times. V and J are TRBV6-5 and TRBJ2-1; D perhaps matches TRBD2 (6 bases). The germline gives CDR1 MNHEY, CDR2 SVGAGI. The CDR3 runs to 16 residues. The V end was cut by 2 bases, the J end by 7 bases, with 18 bases between. The chain's CDR3 is CASSYNRPGAGNEQFF. CDR3 DNA sequence: TGTGCCAGCAGTTACAACAGACCGGGAGCCGGGAATGAGCAGTTCTTC.

This clonotype showed up just a few times. This chain links TRBV12-3 or TRBV12-4 with TRBJ2-1; 7 nucleotides match TRBD1. J was trimmed by 8 bases and V by 6 bases; bases with no gene match: 13. The CDR3 length is 15 residues. DNA of the CDR3: TGTGCCAGCAGCCCCGGGACAGCCCTCGCCTATGAGCAGTTCTTC. Its protein is CASSPGTALAYEQFF.

The genes are TRBV28 and TRBJ2-2; 7 bases line up with TRBD1. The CDR3 sequence is 13 residues long. Germline V gene lookup returns CDR1 MDHEN and CDR2 SYDVKM. The junction had 5 bases not matched to a gene; V was cut back by 7 bases and J by 6 bases. DNA of the CDR3: TGTGCCAGCACTGACACAGGGGCCGGGGAGCTGTTTTTT. It specifies CASTDTGAGELFF.

The chain couples TRBV2 to TRBJ2-2; 8 bases fit TRBD2. This CDR3 has 15 residues. The V segment lost 7 bases and the J segment 13 bases; nucleotides outside the gene matches: 17. Germline CDR1 SNHLY, CDR2 FYNNEI. CDR3 bases: TGTGCCAGCACCCAGGAAGGGGTAGCGGGGTACGGGCTGTTTTTT. It encodes CASTQEGVAGYGLFF.

This chain joins TRBV20-1 and TRBJ2-4; 15 bases map to TRBD2. The germline V gene has CDR1 DFQATT and CDR2 SNEGSKA (reference sequence). With V trimmed by 1 base and J by 9 bases, 7 bases remained unmatched. The CDR3 sequence is 16 residues long. Here the CDR3 DNA reads TGCAGTGCTAGAGTAGGGACTAGCGGGGGGACGGGCATTCAGTACTTC. This gives the protein CSARVGTSGGTGIQYF.

This chain joins TRBV4-2 and TRBJ2-3; 10 bases agree with TRBD2. The CDR3 totals 20 residues. J was trimmed by 3 bases and V by 0 bases; bases with no gene match: 15. Germline lookup yields CDR1 LGHNA and CDR2 YNFKEQ. This chain's CDR3 is CASSQDLVLAGAGRTDTQYF. The CDR3, as DNA: TGTGCCAGCAGCCAAGATCTAGTGCTAGCGGGGGCCGGGAGGACAGATACGCAGTATTTT.

The rearrangement joins TRBV29-1 to TRBJ1-2, with D possibly TRBD1 on 6 matching bases. The length of the CDR3 is 15 residues. Trimming cost V 2 bases and J 4 bases, with 17 bases left between them. CDR1 and CDR2 (germline): SQVTM, ANQGSEA. Here the CDR3 reads CSVEPVSGETYGYTF. The CDR3 nucleotides read TGCAGCGTTGAACCCGTCTCAGGGGAAACCTATGGCTACACCTTC.

The chain has TRBV10-3 and TRBJ1-1; no definite D call. From germline, CDR1 is ENHRY and CDR2 SYGVKD. Trimming shortened V by 0 bases and J by 4 bases, and 12 bases separated the two germline ends. CDR3 length equals 15 residues. CDR3 DNA sequence: TGTGCCATCAGTGAGTCTGGGAGCGGGAGCACTGAAGCTTTCTTT. Translating it yields CAISESGSGSTEAFF.

This clonotype was picked up a small number of times. The chain employs TRBV20-1 and TRBJ2-7; the match to TRBD2 covers 10 bases. Germline CDR1 and CDR2: DFQATT and SNEGSKA (reference sequence). V dropped 3 bases and J dropped 2; count of bases not matched to a gene: 7. The CDR3 covers 15 residues. CDR3 coding DNA: TGCAGTGCTAGGGTGGGGACTAGCGTGGCCTACGAGCAGTACTTC. It codes for CSARVGTSVAYEQYF.

The V and J genes are TRBV20-1 and TRBJ1-5; D unclear. The CDR3 spans 13 residues. V was trimmed by 6 bases and J by 5 bases, leaving 14 bases between them. The germline V gene encodes CDR1 DFQATT and CDR2 SNEGSKA (reference sequence). The chain's CDR3 is CSACRDRDQPQHF. CDR3 DNA sequence: TGCAGTGCCTGCCGGGATCGCGATCAGCCCCAGCATTTT.

The gene calls are TRBV11-1 and TRBJ1-1; TRBD1 is a possible D gene (6 bases). The ends were cut back, 5 bases at V and 7 bases at J, with 17 bases in the middle. Germline V gives CDR1 SGHAT, CDR2 FQDESV (reference sequence). CDR3 length: 14 residues. CDR3 protein: CASSPTGVDDEAFF. The CDR3 bases are TGTGCCAGCAGCCCGACAGGTGTCGATGATGAAGCTTTCTTT.

On this clonotype itself: The junction departs from the called germline gene at one end, perhaps through a read error. The chain couples TRBV20-1 to TRBJ2-7, with 9 bases matching TRBD2. Germline V gives CDR1 DFQATT, CDR2 SNEGSKA (reference sequence). The CDR3 spans 17 residues. The CDR3 sequence is CSARPFGVSGSSYEEYF. For the CDR3, the DNA is TGCAGTGCTAGACCCTTCGGGGTTAGCGGGAGTTCCTACGAGGAGTACTTC.